This T cell receptor beta chain emerged from a study of blood T cell repertoires in COVID-19. Profiled with immunoSEQ multiplex PCR; TCRdb holds only in-frame clones, not every one. The profile shows about 170,000 clones, around nine tenths of them singletons. Trimming cost V 4 bases and J 5 bases; bases outside gene matches: 10. The CDR3 loop spans 16 amino acids. CDR1 is MNHEY and CDR2 is SMNVEV in the germline V gene (reference sequence). Material: peripheral blood. This clonotype was obtained from a man aged 45-60 years who had recovered from COVID-19. The genes are TRBV27 and TRBJ2-5; the match to TRBD2 covers 10 bases. The CDR3 sequence is CASSSGQREGRETQYF. The CDR3, as DNA: TGTGCCAGCAGTTCCGGCCAGCGGGAGGGTAGGGAGACCCAGTACTTC.